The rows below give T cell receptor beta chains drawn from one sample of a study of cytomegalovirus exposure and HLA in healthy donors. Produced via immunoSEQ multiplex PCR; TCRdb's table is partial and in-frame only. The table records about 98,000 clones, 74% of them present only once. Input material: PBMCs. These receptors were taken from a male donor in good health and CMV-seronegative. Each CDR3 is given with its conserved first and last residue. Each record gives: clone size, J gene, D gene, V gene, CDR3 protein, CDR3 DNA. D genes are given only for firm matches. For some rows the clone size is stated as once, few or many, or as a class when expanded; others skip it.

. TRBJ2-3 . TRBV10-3 CAISDRGGPPRDTQYF TGTGCCATCAGTGATAGGGGGGGCCCACCACGAGATACGCAGTATTTT
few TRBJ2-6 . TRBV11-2 CASSFLTSGANVLTF TGTGCCAGCAGCTTCCTAACCTCTGGGGCCAACGTCCTGACTTTC
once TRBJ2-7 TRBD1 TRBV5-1 CASSLGGQGYYEQYF TGCGCCAGCAGCTTGGGTGGACAGGGATACTACGAGCAGTACTTC
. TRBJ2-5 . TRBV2 CASSEAGETQYF TGTGCCAGCAGTGAGGCTGGTGAGACCCAGTACTTC
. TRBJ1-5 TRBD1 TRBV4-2 CASSQDKGQGGQPQHF TGTGCCAGCAGCCAAGATAAGGGACAGGGGGGTCAGCCCCAGCATTTT
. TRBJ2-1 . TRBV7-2 CASSLDRVMGGEQFF TGTGCCAGCAGCTTAGATCGGGTCATGGGTGGTGAGCAGTTCTTC
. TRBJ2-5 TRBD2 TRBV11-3 CASSFRTSGGETQYF TGTGCCAGCAGCTTCCGAACTAGCGGCGGGGAGACCCAGTACTTC
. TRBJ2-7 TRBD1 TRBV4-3 CASSQAGQGRGSEQYF TGCGCCAGCAGCCAGGCTGGACAGGGGAGAGGAAGCGAGCAGTACTTC
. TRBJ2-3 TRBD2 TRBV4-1 CASSQEDLAGGGDTQYF TGCGCCAGCAGCCAAGAAGATCTAGCGGGAGGAGGCGATACGCAGTATTTT
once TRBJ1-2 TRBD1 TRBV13 CASSLRVRGDYGYTF TGTGCCAGCAGCTTAAGGGTCAGGGGGGACTATGGCTACACCTTC